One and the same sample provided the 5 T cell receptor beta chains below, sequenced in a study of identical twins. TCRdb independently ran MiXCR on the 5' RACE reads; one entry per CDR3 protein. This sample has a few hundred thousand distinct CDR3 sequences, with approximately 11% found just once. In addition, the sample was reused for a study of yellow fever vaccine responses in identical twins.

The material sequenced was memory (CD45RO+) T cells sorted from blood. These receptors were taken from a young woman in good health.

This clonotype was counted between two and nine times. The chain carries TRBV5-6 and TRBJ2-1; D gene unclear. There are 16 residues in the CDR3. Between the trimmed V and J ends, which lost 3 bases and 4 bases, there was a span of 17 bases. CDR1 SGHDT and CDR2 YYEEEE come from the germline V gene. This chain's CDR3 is CASSSPLTAAYNEQFF. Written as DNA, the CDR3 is TGTGCCAGCAGCTCCCCCCTGACGGCAGCTTACAATGAGCAGTTCTTC.

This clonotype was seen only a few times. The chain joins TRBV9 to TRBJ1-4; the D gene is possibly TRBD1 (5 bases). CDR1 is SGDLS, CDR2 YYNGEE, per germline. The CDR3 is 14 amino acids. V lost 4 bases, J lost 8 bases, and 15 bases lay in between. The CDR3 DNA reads TGTGCCAGCAGCCGGGGGGAGGCTGTAGAAAAACTGTTTTTT. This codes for CASSRGEAVEKLFF.

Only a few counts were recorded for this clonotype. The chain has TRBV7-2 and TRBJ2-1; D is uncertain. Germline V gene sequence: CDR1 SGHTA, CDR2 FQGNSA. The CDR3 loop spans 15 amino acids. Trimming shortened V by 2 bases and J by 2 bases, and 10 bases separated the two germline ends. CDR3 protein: CASSLRRAAYNEQFF. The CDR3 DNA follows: TGTGCCAGCAGCTTAAGACGGGCTGCCTACAATGAGCAGTTCTTC.

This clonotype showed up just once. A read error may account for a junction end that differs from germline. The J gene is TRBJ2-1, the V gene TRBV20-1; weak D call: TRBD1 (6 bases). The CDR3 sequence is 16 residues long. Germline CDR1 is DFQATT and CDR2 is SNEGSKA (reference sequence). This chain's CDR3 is CCARGLRDTSYNEQFF. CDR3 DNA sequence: TGCTGTGCTAGAGGCCTCCGGGACACCTCCTACAATGAGCAGTTCTTC.

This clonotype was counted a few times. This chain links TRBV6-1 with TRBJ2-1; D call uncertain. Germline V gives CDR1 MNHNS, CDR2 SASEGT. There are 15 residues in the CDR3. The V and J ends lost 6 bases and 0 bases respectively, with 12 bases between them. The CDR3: CASRKDGISYNEQFF. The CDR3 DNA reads TGTGCCAGCAGGAAAGACGGAATCTCCTACAATGAGCAGTTCTTC.